Listed here are 30 T cell receptor beta chains from one sample, sequenced in a study of CD8+ T cells in alopecia areata. Treatment indicated: oral pan-JAK inhibitor, 5-10 mg twice daily. Sequencing used cDNA as its template, made by extracting RNA and reverse transcribing it. The method was immunoSEQ multiplex PCR; TCRdb's version includes in-frame clones alone and lacks a portion of them. The sample includes approximately 65,000 clones, about half of them seen just once. The sample was CD8+ T cells sorted from blood, taken at approximately week 37, from a patient treated with tofacitinib. All receptors come from a human donor with alopecia areata.

The chain joins TRBV25-1 to TRBJ2-1, with no clear D. V was cut by 0 bases and J by 10 bases, with 4 bases left in between. The CDR3 runs to 11 residues. The germline CDR1 and CDR2 sequences are MGHDK and SYGVNS. CDR3 sequence reads: CASSEYFEQFF. CDR3 nucleotides: TGTGCCAGCAGTGAATATTTCGAGCAGTTCTTC.

This rearrangement joins TRBV18 to TRBJ1-4; maybe TRBD1 (6 bases). V lost 6 bases to trimming and J lost 2 bases, with 19 bases between them. The CDR3 runs to 17 residues. CDR1 is KGHSH, CDR2 LQKENI, per germline. The CDR3 region is CASSAEGGDATNEKLFF. CDR3 DNA sequence: TGTGCCAGCTCGGCGGAGGGGGGCGATGCCACTAATGAAAAACTGTTTTTT.

This chain joins TRBV9 and TRBJ1-1; D ambiguous. The length of the CDR3 is 13 residues. V was shortened by 2 bases and J by 0 bases, with 5 bases between the two germline ends. The germline gives CDR1 SGDLS, CDR2 YYNGEE. CDR3 region: CASSVRVNTEAFF. The CDR3 DNA follows: TGTGCCAGCAGCGTTCGGGTGAACACTGAAGCTTTCTTT.

The rearrangement links TRBV4-2 to TRBJ2-1; 12 nucleotides match TRBD2. Trimming cost V 0 bases and J 8 bases; bases outside gene matches: 5. The CDR3 is 16 residues long. In germline, CDR1 is LGHNA, CDR2 YNFKEQ. CDR3 region: CASSQDQTSGRYEQFF. The CDR3 DNA sequence: TGTGCCAGCAGCCAAGATCAAACTAGCGGGAGGTATGAGCAGTTCTTC.

This clone turned up a few times. This chain uses TRBV30 with TRBJ2-3, with D possibly TRBD1 on 6 matching bases. The germline V gene has CDR1 GTSNPN and CDR2 SVGIG (reference sequence). With 4 bases removed from V and 4 bases from J, the gap between germline ends came to 12 bases. The CDR3 sequence is 13 residues long. The CDR3 loop reads CAWNLGASDTQYF. Here the CDR3 DNA reads TGTGCCTGGAATCTGGGGGCATCAGATACGCAGTATTTT.

Note on this clone: One end of the junction does not line up with germline, which may come from a read error. The chain joins TRBV14 to TRBJ2-1; D not certain. There are 13 residues in the CDR3. Germline CDR1 and CDR2: SGHDN and FVKESK. CDR3 DNA sequence: TGTGCCAGCAGTCAAGAATTTGACAATGAGCAGTTCTTC. This gives the protein CASSQEFDNEQFF.

Relative to its sample, this clone is medium-sized (0.01 to 0.1%). The chain uses TRBV4-2 and TRBJ2-5; 7 bases are shared with TRBD1. CDR3 length equals 14 residues. Germline V gene sequence: CDR1 LGHNA, CDR2 YNFKEQ. V lost 1 base and J lost 3; bases outside the gene matches: 2. CDR3 protein: CASSQGDSEETQYF. The CDR3 nucleotides read TGTGCCAGCAGCCAAGGGGACAGTGAAGAGACCCAGTACTTC.

The chain links TRBV29-1 to TRBJ2-3; 8 bases agree with TRBD1. This CDR3 is 17 amino acids long. V was clipped by 5 bases and J by 0 bases; unmatched bases: 13. Per germline, CDR1 SQVTM and CDR2 ANQGSEA. The CDR3 region has the DNA TGCAGCGTTCTACCGGGACAGGACCTAATTAGCACAGATACGCAGTATTTT. It specifies CSVLPGQDLISTDTQYF.

The rearrangement uses TRBV6-4 and TRBJ2-5, with 11 bases aligning to TRBD2. The trim removed 4 bases at V and 1 base at J, leaving 5 bases unmatched. CDR3 length: 16 residues. Germline lookup yields CDR1 MRHNA and CDR2 SNTAGT. The CDR3: CASSVDGTSGQETQYF. The CDR3 DNA sequence: TGTGCCAGCAGTGTAGACGGGACTAGCGGCCAAGAGACCCAGTACTTC.

In regard to this clone: The same CDR3 can be traced to other DNA sequences in this sample. This chain links TRBV4-1 with TRBJ2-5, with TRBD1 as a possible D gene (7 bases). V was trimmed by 0 bases and J by 4 bases, leaving 12 bases between them. The V gene's germline CDR1 is MGHRA and CDR2 YSYEKL. The CDR3 runs 15 residues. The CDR3 coding sequence is TGCGCCAGCAGCCAAGATGGAGGGGGCAGAGAGACCCAGTACTTC. Translation gives CASSQDGGGRETQYF.

This rearrangement joins TRBV14 to TRBJ2-7, with D possibly being TRBD2 (6 bases). Trimming took 1 base from V and 5 from J, leaving 9 bases between them. Germline values: CDR1 SGHDN, CDR2 FVKESK. This CDR3 comprises 13 residues. Written as DNA, the CDR3 is TGTGCCAGCAGCCAAGCAGGAGGGGACGAGCAGTACTTC. Translating gives CASSQAGGDEQYF.

This clone was counted between two and nine times. The J gene is TRBJ1-2, the V gene TRBV19, with D uncertain. The length of the CDR3 is 15 residues. The V gene lost 7 bases and the J gene lost 0 bases, with 15 bases spanning the gap. Germline assignment: CDR1 LNHDA and CDR2 SQIVND (reference sequence). DNA for the CDR3: TGTGCCAGTACCACCTCTCCGGGAGCTAACTATGGCTACACCTTC. Its protein product is CASTTSPGANYGYTF.

J is TRBJ1-4 and V is TRBV7-9; D may be TRBD1 (5 bases). Trimming shortened V by 5 bases and J by 0 bases, and 13 bases separated the two germline ends. The germline gives CDR1 SEHNR, CDR2 FQNEAQ (reference sequence). This CDR3 is built from 16 residues. CDR3 loop: CASSPLTAATNEKLFF. CDR3 nucleotides: TGTGCCAGCAGCCCATTGACAGCTGCAACTAATGAAAAACTGTTTTTT.

The chain recombines TRBV18 with TRBJ2-7; D call uncertain. Germline CDR1 and CDR2: KGHSH and LQKENI. The V and J ends lost 2 bases and 0 bases respectively, with 5 bases between them. The CDR3 spans 13 residues. CDR3 protein: CASSPRDSYEQYF. The CDR3 DNA is TGTGCCAGCTCACCAAGGGACTCCTACGAGCAGTACTTC. Supplemented by reference TRBV18 and TRBJ2-7, the full variable domain reads NAGVMQNPRHLVRRRGQEARLRCSPMKGHSHVYWYRQLPEEGLKFMVYLQKENIIDESGMPKERFSAEFPKEGPSILRIQQVVRGDSAAYFCASSPRDSYEQYFGPGTRLTVT.

This clone showed up just a few times. This chain links TRBV29-1 with TRBJ2-1; the D gene is possibly TRBD1 (6 bases). V lost 4 bases and J lost 6, with 19 bases in between. This CDR3 is 15 amino acids long. Germline CDR1 is SQVTM and CDR2 is ANQGSEA. The CDR3 protein is CSVVGLGANSNEQFF. The CDR3 bases are TGCAGCGTTGTGGGGTTGGGGGCAAATAGCAATGAGCAGTTCTTC.

This chain links TRBV5-1 with TRBJ1-2, with a possible D match to TRBD1 (6 bases). The CDR3 runs to 15 residues. V was shortened by 0 bases and J by 3 bases, with 12 bases between the two germline ends. The germline V gene has CDR1 SGHRS and CDR2 YFSETQ. In nucleotides, the CDR3 is TGCGCCAGCAGCTTGGCCGGGGGGCAAGACTATGGCTACACCTTC. Amino acid sequence: CASSLAGGQDYGYTF.

The table lists this clone with a few counts. The rearrangement joins TRBV15 to TRBJ2-6; tentatively, D is TRBD2 (6 bases). The CDR3 totals 18 residues. V gave up 4 bases and J gave up 0 bases, with 16 bases separating them. In germline, CDR1 is LNHNV, CDR2 YYDKDF (reference sequence). The CDR3 is CATSKWDAGSSGANVLTF. The CDR3 DNA is TGTGCCACCAGCAAGTGGGACGCCGGGAGCTCTGGGGCCAACGTCCTGACTTTC. The variable domain in full, with the rest retrieved from reference TRBV15 and TRBJ2-6, is DAMVIQNPRYQVTQFGKPVTLSCSQTLNHNVMYWYQQKSSQAPKLLFHYYDKDFNNEADTPDNFQSRRPNTSFCFLDIRSPGLGDTAMYLCATSKWDAGSSGANVLTFGAGSRLTVL.

In this sample, this clone turned up a few times. The rearrangement links TRBV27 to TRBJ2-7; 13 nucleotides line up with TRBD2. This CDR3 comprises 15 residues. Germline assignment: CDR1 MNHEY and CDR2 SMNVEV (reference sequence). The ends lost 4 bases at V and 5 bases at J; junction bases unmatched: 5. Here the CDR3 reads CASSSGTSGNNEQYF. CDR3 in DNA: TGTGCCAGCAGTTCCGGGACTAGCGGGAATAACGAGCAGTACTTC.

This clone was seen a handful of times. This chain connects TRBV2 to TRBJ2-3; 13 bases align to TRBD2. The CDR3 contains 16 residues. The trim removed 4 bases at V and 7 bases at J, leaving 8 bases unmatched. In germline, CDR1 is SNHLY, CDR2 FYNNEI. The CDR3 region is CASSAKLAGGPHTQYF. For the CDR3, the DNA is TGTGCCAGCAGTGCGAAACTAGCGGGAGGGCCGCATACGCAGTATTTT.

This clone was found a few times. This chain links TRBV7-2 with TRBJ2-5; no clear D. Trimming removed 3 bases from V and 6 bases from J, with 5 bases in between. The CDR3 consists of 11 residues. CDR1 is SGHTA, CDR2 FQGNSA, per germline. The CDR3 DNA is TGTGCCAGCAGCTTTAAAAAGACCCAGTACTTC. This codes for CASSFKKTQYF.

This clone was recorded a few times. The chain joins TRBV29-1 to TRBJ2-1; 9 positions match TRBD2. The CDR3 consists of 15 residues. Trimming removed 2 bases from V and 8 bases from J; junction bases left unmatched: 10. Germline-derived CDR1 and CDR2 are SQVTM and ANQGSEA. The CDR3 bases are TGCAGCGTTGAAAGGGTAGCGGGAGATGCGGATGAGCAGTTCTTC. It codes for CSVERVAGDADEQFF.

The chain is built from TRBV29-1 and TRBJ2-2, with 9 nucleotides matching TRBD1. The length of the CDR3 is 13 residues. In germline, CDR1 is SQVTM, CDR2 ANQGSEA. After removal of 7 bases from V and 5 bases from J, the junction contained 5 bases not matched to a gene. The CDR3 loop reads CSARTGVTGELFF. The CDR3 bases are TGCAGCGCCCGGACAGGGGTAACCGGGGAGCTGTTTTTT.

The V gene is TRBV28, the J gene TRBJ2-5; TRBD1 matches at 9 bases. Germline CDR1 reads MDHEN; CDR2 reads SYDVKM. Losses at the gene ends were 3 bases for V and 5 bases for J; bases not matched to a gene: 7. The CDR3 runs 15 residues. CDR3 sequence: CASSFGDRVRETQYF. For the CDR3, the DNA is TGTGCCAGCAGTTTTGGGGACAGGGTCCGTGAGACCCAGTACTTC.

The J gene is TRBJ2-3, the V gene TRBV29-1, with 10 bases that match TRBD2. The ends lost 4 bases at V and 2 bases at J; junction bases unmatched: 6. CDR3 length: 15 residues. Germline CDR1 and CDR2: SQVTM and ANQGSEA. CDR3 bases: TGCAGCGTTGCCGGACTAGCGGACTACACAGATACGCAGTATTTT. Translated: CSVAGLADYTDTQYF.

The chain couples TRBV9 to TRBJ2-5; a possible D gene is TRBD2 (6 bases). The CDR3 spans 15 residues. Per the germline V gene, CDR1 is SGDLS and CDR2 is YYNGEE. Deletions cut 0 bases from V and 5 bases from J, with 14 bases between. The CDR3 DNA is TGTGCCAGCAGCGTAGGCGGGGCCAGCAGGGAGACCCAGTACTTC. This encodes CASSVGGASRETQYF.

This clone was seen a few times. V gene TRBV6-5 combines with J gene TRBJ2-5, with D possibly TRBD1 on 6 matching bases. This CDR3 contains 15 residues. Looked up from germline, CDR1 is MNHEY and CDR2 is SVGAGI. Trimming took 0 bases from V and 5 from J, leaving 13 bases between them. The CDR3 nucleotides are TGTGCCAGCAGTTACTCGAATCAGGGGACGGAGACCCAGTACTTC. Translation gives CASSYSNQGTETQYF.

Comments on this clone: Other nucleotide sequences from this sample produce the same CDR3. The chain is built from TRBV5-1 and TRBJ2-1, with TRBD1 matching 7 bases. The CDR3 is 15 residues long. CDR1 is SGHRS and CDR2 is YFSETQ in the germline V gene. The V segment lost 5 bases and the J segment 4 bases; nucleotides outside the gene matches: 9. As DNA, the CDR3 is TGCGCCAGCAGTCTTCGAACAGGGGCTTACAATGAGCAGTTCTTC. It yields the protein CASSLRTGAYNEQFF. The entire variable domain, with the rest obtained from reference TRBV5-1 and TRBJ2-1, is as follows: KAGVTQTPRYLIKTRGQQVTLSCSPISGHRSVSWYQQTPGQGLQFLFEYFSETQRNKGNFPGRFSGRQFSNSRSEMNVSTLELGDSALYLCASSLRTGAYNEQFFGPGTRLTVL.

This clone has just a few counts. For the CDR3, the DNA is TGTGCCAGCAGTTACGAGAGAGGGAACACTGAAGCTTTCTTT. It specifies CASSYERGNTEAFF. The chain recombines TRBV6-5 with TRBJ1-1; D remains unclear. Looked up from germline, CDR1 is MNHEY and CDR2 is SVGAGI. The length of the CDR3 is 14 residues. Between the trimmed V and J ends, which lost 2 bases and 1 base, there was a span of 8 bases.

The V call is TRBV27, the J call TRBJ1-1; no reliable D call. CDR1 is MNHEY and CDR2 is SMNVEV in the germline V gene (reference sequence). Trimming cost V 3 bases and J 0 bases, with 8 bases left between them. The CDR3 contains 14 residues. As DNA, the CDR3 is TGTGCCAGCAGTTTGGGTGGTGTGAACACTGAAGCTTTCTTT. Its translation is CASSLGGVNTEAFF.

The rearrangement links TRBV27 to TRBJ1-5; TRBD1 might be the D (5 bases). The germline V gene has CDR1 MNHEY and CDR2 SMNVEV (reference sequence). The CDR3 is 14 amino acids. Between the trimmed V and J ends, which lost 6 bases and 4 bases, there was a span of 13 bases. Written as DNA, the CDR3 is TGTGCCAGCAGCGACCGGGGGGAGAATCAGCCCCAGCATTTT. Amino acids: CASSDRGENQPQHF.